This TCR beta chain was sequenced during a study of early T cells in non-severe SARS-CoV-2 infection. This clonotype was seen repeatedly, ten times or more. Germline CDR1 reads MNHEY; CDR2 reads SVGEGT. This CDR3 spans 16 amino acids. V gave up 6 bases and J gave up 4 bases; unmatched junction bases: 9. Via MiXCR, TCRdb re-called the 5' RACE reads, giving one row per CDR3 protein. The sample carries 35,000 to 45,000 distinct CDR3 sequences, 12% recorded once. The specimen sequenced was whole blood. The V gene is TRBV6-2 or TRBV6-3, the J gene TRBJ2-5; 12 bases are a match to TRBD1. The receptor was derived from an adult who was a healthcare worker with PCR-confirmed SARS-CoV-2 infection or an uninfected control (not recorded which). The CDR3 sequence: CASRSGTGGPRETQYF. DNA for the CDR3: TGTGCCAGCAGATCCGGGACAGGGGGCCCTAGAGAGACCCAGTACTTC.